The 30 T cell receptor beta chains in this list originate from one sample, sequenced in a study of T cell clonality in common variable immunodeficiency (dated by TCRdb to about 2015). Preparation of the library involved the immunoSEQ multiplex PCR assay. TCRdb holds this immuneACCESS table with in-frame rearrangements only. Some clones are missing; in checked studies, unresolved V genes explain under half, and the rest has no known cause. This sample includes about 42,000 clones, and none of them was observed just once. Roughly 2.1% of the sample belongs to the ten largest clones. Sequencing input: peripheral blood mononuclear cells. The receptor set was obtained from a person between 18 and 75 years old in good health.

The table lists this clone with many counts. The CDR3 end falls 3 residues outside the read, so it is completed with the germline J gene. The chain uses TRBV5-6 and TRBJ2-5; 7 positions agree with TRBD1. Per the germline V gene, CDR1 is SGHDT and CDR2 is YYEEEE. The CDR3 is 14 residues long. V shed 4 bases and J 3 bases; nucleotides not matched to a gene: 6. This CDR3 reads CASSLVDREETQYF. Partial CDR3 DNA: TGTGCCAGCAGCCTGGTCGACAGGGAAGAGACC.

This clone occurred many times. The CDR3 is cut off 3 residues early in the read; its end comes from the germline J gene. The chain links TRBV9 to TRBJ2-1; the D is unclear. Trimming stripped 0 bases from V and 5 bases from J, with 9 bases between. The CDR3 has 14 amino acids. Germline assignment: CDR1 SGDLS and CDR2 YYNGEE. The sequenced CDR3 bases are TGTGCCAGCAGCGTAGTTGCGGATAACAATGAG. Translation gives CASSVVADNNE. The full CDR3 is CASSVVADNNEQFF.

This clone was seen at least ten times. The missing CDR3 end, 3 residues past where the read stops, is filled in from the germline J gene. This sequence joins TRBV20-1 and TRBJ2-1; D uncertain. This CDR3 contains 14 residues. V was trimmed by 3 bases and J by 9 bases, leaving 18 bases between them. Germline values: CDR1 DFQATT, CDR2 SNEGSKA (reference sequence). The CDR3 sequence: CSASQVGLPGEQFF. The DNA read from the CDR3 is TGCAGTGCTAGCCAAGTAGGGCTCCCCGGTGAG.

This clone was recorded at least ten times. Partial CDR3 DNA: TGTGCCAGCAGCCTCGCGGGTAGTAGAACAGATACG. It codes for CASSLAGSRTDT. The complete CDR3 protein is CASSLAGSRTDTQYF. J is TRBJ2-3 and V is TRBV11-2; tentative D call: TRBD2 (5 bases). The read is 3 residues too short to cover the CDR3 end, so that end is filled in from the germline J gene. The CDR3 extends over 15 amino acids. The germline V and J ends were trimmed by 5 bases and 3 bases, with 15 bases remaining between them. CDR1 and CDR2 (germline): SGHAT, FQNNGV.

This clone was detected ten times or more. The read comes to an end 3 residues before the CDR3 does, leaving the germline J gene to fill in the end. The chain couples TRBV7-2 to TRBJ2-7; TRBD1 or TRBD2 may be the D gene (5 bases each). The CDR3 covers 15 residues. CDR1 is SGHTA, CDR2 FQGNSA, per germline. Trimming took 5 bases from V and 6 from J, leaving 20 bases between them. Partial CDR3 DNA: TGTGCCAGCAGCCCAGGTGGGAGCTCCACAGGCGAG. It specifies CASSPGGSSTGE. The entire CDR3 reads CASSPGGSSTGEQYF.

Only a few counts were recorded for this clone. The CDR3 end falls 3 residues outside the read, so it is completed with the germline J gene. The V call is TRBV20-1, the J call TRBJ2-1; TRBD2 aligns across 8 bases. The CDR3 contains 15 residues. The trim removed 6 bases at V and 9 bases at J, leaving 16 bases unmatched. Germline V CDR1 and CDR2: DFQATT, SNEGSKA (reference sequence). Incomplete CDR3 DNA: TGCAGTGCCCCAAAAAGGGGACTAGAGGTGGCTGAG. Its protein is CSAPKRGLEVAE. The whole CDR3 region reads CSAPKRGLEVAEQFF.

This clone was seen at least ten times. The read stops 3 residues short of the end of the CDR3; the missing end is completed from the germline J gene. The chain joins TRBV12-3 or TRBV12-4 to TRBJ2-2, with TRBD2 matching 14 bases. The CDR3 extends over 17 amino acids. Germline trimming cut 5 bases from V and 7 bases from J; bases unmatched to any gene: 9. The CDR3 here is CASSPRLAGGVGGELFF. Partial CDR3 DNA: TGTGCCAGCAGTCCCAGACTAGCGGGAGGGGTCGGCGGGGAG.

This clone occurred many times. The sequenced fragment ends 3 residues before the CDR3 boundary, so the rest is inferred from the germline J gene. This rearrangement joins TRBV18 to TRBJ2-5, with TRBD1 matching 9 bases. From germline, CDR1 is KGHSH and CDR2 LQKENI. The J segment lost 5 bases and the V segment lost 5 bases, leaving 6 bases of the junction unmatched. This CDR3 has 14 amino acids. The DNA read from the CDR3 is TGTGCCAGCTCATTACAGGGGGCGAGGGAGACC. Its translation: CASSLQGARET. The whole CDR3 reads CASSLQGARETQYF.

This clone has a count of ten or more. The read finishes 3 residues shy of the CDR3 end, and the germline J gene is used to complete it. The chain has TRBV12-3 or TRBV12-4 and TRBJ1-4; 11 bases map to TRBD1. V was pared by 5 bases and J by 8 bases, with 4 bases of the junction left unmatched. This CDR3 is 14 amino acids long. This CDR3 is CASSQGQGGEKLFF. The part of the CDR3 DNA that was read is TGTGCCAGCAGTCAGGGACAGGGGGGGGAAAAA.

In regard to this clone: The read is 3 residues too short to cover the CDR3 end, so that end is filled in from the germline J gene. V gene TRBV2 combines with J gene TRBJ1-4; unclear D gene. CDR3 length: 14 residues. CDR1 is SNHLY, CDR2 FYNNEI, per germline. The CDR3 bases that were read are TGTGCCAGCAGTGTTAGCTCCTATAATTCACCA. It specifies CASSVSSYNSP. The complete CDR3 protein is CASSVSSYNSPLFF.

About this clone itself: The read gets to within 3 residues of the CDR3 end, and the germline J gene fills in the rest. The sample carries other DNA sequences with the same CDR3. V is TRBV5-1 and J is TRBJ2-3, with 11 positions matching TRBD2. The CDR3 consists of 15 residues. Trimming removed 4 bases from V and 3 bases from J; junction bases left unmatched: 4. The germline gives CDR1 SGHRS, CDR2 YFSETQ. CDR3 sequence reads: CASSVLAGGTDTQYF. CDR3 DNA, as far as it was read: TGCGCCAGCAGCGTGCTAGCGGGGGGTACAGATACG.

This clone was seen ten or more times. A junction end diverges from the germline sequence, so it may reflect a read error. The covered CDR3 bases are TGCGCCAGCAGCCAAGAATTTGGGACTAGCGGGGGGGCAGAGACC. This gives the protein CASSQEFGTSGGAET. The CDR3 in full is CASSQEFGTSGGAETQYF. V and J are TRBV4-2 and TRBJ2-5, with 16 positions matching TRBD2. The DNA ends 3 residues before the CDR3 does, and the rest of the CDR3 is filled in from the germline J gene. The CDR3 is 18 amino acids. Germline CDR1 LGHNA, CDR2 YNFKEQ.

This clone was observed at least ten times. The read is 3 residues too short to cover the CDR3 end, so that end is filled in from the germline J gene. The chain employs TRBV7-2 and TRBJ1-1; the match to TRBD1 covers 7 bases. CDR1 is SGHTA, CDR2 FQGNSA, per germline. With 0 bases clipped from V and 5 bases from J, the junction kept 6 bases outside the gene matches. The CDR3 has 15 amino acids. The covered CDR3 bases are TGTGCCAGCAGCTTAGCGTGGTCAGGGGGGACTGAA. It specifies CASSLAWSGGTE. The full CDR3 sequence reads CASSLAWSGGTEAFF.

The part of the CDR3 DNA that was read is TGTGCCAGCTCACCACTAGCCAGGGGTGGCAATCAGCCC. Residues: CASSPLARGGNQP. The full CDR3 reads CASSPLARGGNQPQHF. The chain employs TRBV18 and TRBJ1-5; perhaps TRBD1 as D (6 bases). The read comes to an end 3 residues before the CDR3 does, leaving the germline J gene to fill in the end. The CDR3 covers 16 residues. Per the germline V gene, CDR1 is KGHSH and CDR2 is LQKENI. The V gene lost 1 base and the J gene lost 2 bases, with 12 bases spanning the gap. Drawing the rest from reference TRBV18 and TRBJ1-5, the complete variable domain is NAGVMQNPRHLVRRRGQEARLRCSPMKGHSHVYWYRQLPEEGLKFMVYLQKENIIDESGMPKERFSAEFPKEGPSILRIQQVVRGDSAAYFCASSPLARGGNQPQHFGDGTRLSIL.

Concerning this clone: The read terminates 3 residues ahead of where the CDR3 ends, so the germline J gene completes it. V gene TRBV10-2 combines with J gene TRBJ1-5; a possible D gene is TRBD1 (5 bases). The CDR3 consists of 15 residues. Trimming stripped 8 bases from V and 6 bases from J, with 20 bases between. Germline V gene sequence: CDR1 WSHSY, CDR2 SAAADI. Here the CDR3 reads CASLLKLGGGQPQHF. CDR3 bases read: TGCGCCAGCTTATTAAAGTTGGGGGGAGGTCAGCCC.

This clone was recorded many times. The DNA ends 3 residues before the CDR3 does, and the rest of the CDR3 is filled in from the germline J gene. The rearrangement joins TRBV18 to TRBJ1-6; 8 bases are shared with TRBD1. The germline gives CDR1 KGHSH, CDR2 LQKENI. This CDR3 has 14 amino acids. J lost 9 bases, V lost 2 bases, and 3 bases had no gene match. The sequenced CDR3 bases are TGTGCCAGCTCACCAGAGACAGGGGTTTCACCC. Translated: CASSPETGVSP. From start to end, the CDR3 is CASSPETGVSPLHF.

In the case of this clone: The read stops 3 residues short of the end of the CDR3; the missing end is completed from the germline J gene. This sequence joins TRBV11-2 and TRBJ2-5, with 12 bases that match TRBD2. From germline, CDR1 is SGHAT and CDR2 FQNNGV. The trim removed 4 bases at V and 2 bases at J, leaving 2 bases unmatched. The CDR3 contains 15 residues. The CDR3 reads CASSSGLAGQETQYF. CDR3 DNA (partial): TGTGCCAGCAGCTCCGGACTAGCGGGGCAAGAGACC.

This clone was counted a few times. The read halts 3 residues ahead of the CDR3 end, with the missing end drawn from the germline J gene. The genes are TRBV7-9 and TRBJ1-2; 7 bases line up with TRBD1. Germline CDR1 SEHNR, CDR2 FQNEAQ (reference sequence). The CDR3 loop spans 14 amino acids. The covered CDR3 bases are TGTGCCAGCAGCGGTCGACAGGGAACCTACGAC. It encodes CASSGRQGTYD. The whole CDR3 protein is CASSGRQGTYDYTF.

This clone was seen many times. The CDR3 here is CASRSGLAGVTDTQYF. The DNA read from the CDR3 is TGTGCCAGCAGGTCGGGACTAGCGGGAGTGACAGATACG. The chain joins TRBV12-3 or TRBV12-4 to TRBJ2-3; 14 nucleotides match TRBD2. From the germline J gene comes the end of the CDR3, since the read stops 3 residues before it. V shed 6 bases and J 3 bases; nucleotides not matched to a gene: 5. The length of the CDR3 is 16 residues.

This clone was counted many times. The CDR3 end falls 3 residues outside the read, so it is completed with the germline J gene. This rearrangement joins TRBV2 to TRBJ2-2; D not resolved. Germline loops: CDR1 SNHLY, CDR2 FYNNEI. Between the trimmed V and J ends, which lost 3 bases and 6 bases, there was a span of 14 bases. The CDR3 spans 15 residues. This chain's CDR3 is CASSEGTNVPGELFF. The sequenced part of the CDR3 DNA is TGTGCCAGCAGTGAGGGCACCAACGTCCCCGGGGAG.

This clone was seen ten or more times. Read coverage stops 3 residues before the CDR3 terminus; the germline J gene supplies the remainder. The rearrangement links TRBV19 to TRBJ2-7, with 9 bases matching TRBD1. The V gene end was trimmed by 6 bases and the J gene end by 1 base; junction bases not matched to a gene: 7. Germline V gene sequence: CDR1 LNHDA, CDR2 SQIVND (reference sequence). CDR3 length: 15 amino acids. The CDR3 DNA, read in part, is TGTGCCAGTAGGTCGGACAGGGGCCAATCCTACGAG. Protein: CASRSDRGQSYE. The CDR3 reads in full as CASRSDRGQSYEQYF.

This clone was observed many times. From the germline J gene comes the end of the CDR3, since the read stops 3 residues before it. The J gene is TRBJ2-6, the V gene TRBV12-3 or TRBV12-4; 12 nucleotides agree with TRBD1. The CDR3 runs to 17 residues. The J segment lost 0 bases and the V segment lost 6 bases, leaving 3 bases of the junction unmatched. The CDR3 DNA, read in part, is TGTGCCAGCAGGGGACAGGGGGCCGACTCTGGGGCCAACGTC. This codes for CASRGQGADSGANV. From start to end, the CDR3 is CASRGQGADSGANVLTF.

This clone came up many times. The CDR3 end lies 3 residues beyond the end of the read and is filled in from the germline J gene. The chain employs TRBV19 and TRBJ2-2, with 10 bases matching TRBD1. Germline lookup yields CDR1 LNHDA and CDR2 SQIVND (reference sequence). This CDR3 is 16 amino acids long. The V and J ends lost 8 bases and 4 bases, in that order; junction bases with no gene match: 10. CDR3 region: CASQNRDRGVTGELFF. The CDR3 bases that were read are TGTGCCAGTCAAAACCGGGACAGGGGAGTCACCGGGGAG.

This clone was detected only a few times. The CDR3 reads CASSFEGDRADYGQYF. The CDR3 bases that were read are TGTGCCAGCAGCTTCGAAGGGGACAGGGCTGACTATGGT. V and J are TRBV7-3 and TRBJ2-4; 9 bases are a match to TRBD1. The DNA ends 3 residues before the CDR3 does, and the rest of the CDR3 is filled in from the germline J gene. The CDR3 runs to 16 residues. Germline-derived CDR1 and CDR2 are SGHTA and FQGTGA.

Concerning this clone itself: The read ends 3 residues shy of where the CDR3 ends; the end is completed using the germline J gene. The chain joins TRBV30 to TRBJ1-3; 9 bases are shared with TRBD1. There are 15 residues in the CDR3. Germline V gene data show CDR1 as GTSNPN and CDR2 as SVGIG (reference sequence). The CDR3 region is CAWRRTGARGSAIYF. The sequenced CDR3 bases are TGTGCCTGGAGAAGGACAGGGGCTAGGGGAAGCGCC.

This clone showed up many times. The read ends 3 residues early relative to the CDR3; the germline J gene fills the gap. V and J are TRBV2 and TRBJ1-2; D possibly corresponds to TRBD1 (6 bases). The CDR3 is 12 residues long. Germline-derived CDR1 and CDR2 are SNHLY and FYNNEI. V shed 6 bases and J shed 5 bases, with 10 bases lying between them. CDR3 DNA, as far as it was read: TGTGCCAGCAGGCAGGACAGATATGGC. The encoded protein is CASRQDRYG. The CDR3, in full, reads CASRQDRYGYTF.

The sample holds many counts of this clone. Read coverage stops 3 residues before the CDR3 terminus; the germline J gene supplies the remainder. The chain links TRBV20-1 to TRBJ2-4; 7 bases are a match to TRBD1. CDR3 length: 14 amino acids. The germline V gene encodes CDR1 DFQATT and CDR2 SNEGSKA (reference sequence). CDR3 protein: CSAREGQFFYGQYF. The sequenced CDR3 bases are TGCAGTGCTAGAGAGGGACAGTTCTTTTATGGT.

There are many counts of this clone. The CDR3 end falls 3 residues outside the read, so it is completed with the germline J gene. This chain joins TRBV6-1 and TRBJ1-1; D is possibly TRBD1 (6 bases). CDR1 and CDR2 (germline): MNHNS, SASEGT. CDR3 length: 12 residues. The CDR3 bases that were read are TGTGCCAGCAGTGGACTACAGGGAACA. This sequence encodes CASSGLQGT. The full CDR3 protein reads CASSGLQGTAFF.

This clone was seen a few times. Read sequence stops 3 residues before the CDR3 end, and the germline J gene provides the missing end. V usage is TRBV5-1 and J usage is TRBJ1-5; D perhaps matches TRBD1 (5 bases). The CDR3 has 18 amino acids. Germline CDR1 SGHRS, CDR2 YFSETQ. V lost 4 bases, J lost 0 bases, and 20 bases lay in between. The sequenced part of the CDR3 DNA is TGCGCCAGCAGCCTGCCGAACAGGCGTCCTCATAGCAATCAGCCC. It is translated as CASSLPNRRPHSNQP. The entire CDR3 is CASSLPNRRPHSNQPQHF.

This clone appeared many times. The sequenced fragment ends 3 residues before the CDR3 boundary, so the rest is inferred from the germline J gene. In the same sample, other DNA sequences code for this CDR3. This chain links TRBV20-1 with TRBJ1-1; D perhaps matches TRBD1 (5 bases). From germline, CDR1 is DFQATT and CDR2 SNEGSKA (reference sequence). This CDR3 is 12 amino acids long. With 6 bases removed from V and 4 bases from J, the gap between germline ends came to 12 bases. CDR3 amino acids: CSATPGGTEAFF. The CDR3 bases that were read are TGCAGTGCCACGCCGGGGGGCACTGAA.